Listed here are 25 T cell receptor beta chains from one sample, sequenced in a study of blood T cell repertoires in COVID-19. TCRdb keeps only in-frame clones here, not all; method: immunoSEQ multiplex PCR. The data contain 150,000 to 200,000 clones, 87% of them seen just once; the ten biggest clones take up more than 6.5%. Sequencing input: PBMCs or T cells enriched from blood (not recorded which). The receptors here all came from a woman in her 50s who had recovered from COVID-19.

V usage is TRBV6-2 or TRBV6-3 and J usage is TRBJ1-5; D gene uncertain. Trimming pared 4 bases from V and 5 bases from J, leaving 12 bases between. The CDR3 is made up of 14 amino acids. CDR1 is MNHEY, CDR2 SVGEGT, per germline. CDR3 residues: CASSSDSAHQPQHF. The CDR3 nucleotides are TGTGCCAGCAGTTCCGACTCAGCTCATCAGCCCCAGCATTTT.

The chain links TRBV19 to TRBJ1-6; 9 bases align to TRBD1. Trimming cost V 6 bases and J 9 bases; bases outside gene matches: 3. Germline V gives CDR1 LNHDA, CDR2 SQIVND (reference sequence). The CDR3 spans 13 residues. CDR3 DNA sequence: TGTGCCAGTAGGGTGACAGGGGGTTCACCCCTCCACTTT. Translating it yields CASRVTGGSPLHF.

The chain recombines TRBV27 with TRBJ1-4, with a tentative D call TRBD1 (6 bases). Trimming took 3 bases from V and 4 from J, leaving 30 bases between them. Germline V lookup: CDR1 MNHEY, CDR2 SMNVEV (reference sequence). This CDR3 region has 21 residues. CDR3 coding DNA: TGTGCCAGCAGTTTCCCTGGTGGTCCCCCAGCCGCAGGGGCCGATAATGAAAAACTGTTTTTT. As protein: CASSFPGGPPAAGADNEKLFF.

The rearrangement joins TRBV30 to TRBJ1-6; no clear D gene. The CDR3 extends over 13 amino acids. Deletions cut 3 bases from V and 7 bases from J, with 10 bases between. CDR1 GTSNPN and CDR2 SVGIG come from the germline V gene (reference sequence). CDR3 bases: TGTGCCTGGAGCCTTGAGGCAAATTCACCCCTCCACTTT. Translated, it gives CAWSLEANSPLHF.

The chain has TRBV11-2 and TRBJ2-1, with 9 bases aligning to TRBD2. This CDR3 is built from 15 residues. Germline trimming cut 5 bases from V and 12 bases from J; bases unmatched to any gene: 14. Germline CDR1 and CDR2: SGHAT and FQNNGV. The CDR3 DNA sequence: TGTGCCAGCAGCCGCGTGAAGGGACTAGCAAACTCGCAGTTCTTC. Its translation: CASSRVKGLANSQFF.

This clone appeared a single time. The CDR3 reads CASLEWNTGELFF. The CDR3 nucleotides are TGTGCCAGCCTAGAATGGAACACCGGGGAGCTGTTTTTT. The chain recombines TRBV6-6 with TRBJ2-2; D gene uncertain. Per germline, CDR1 MNHNY and CDR2 SVGAGI (reference sequence). Trimming took off 8 bases at V and 1 base at J, with 8 bases between the two ends. The CDR3 contains 13 residues.

V is TRBV7-9 and J is TRBJ1-1; D possibly corresponds to TRBD1 (5 bases). Germline CDR1 reads SEHNR; CDR2 reads FQNEAQ (reference sequence). V was cut by 5 bases and J by 6 bases, with 10 bases left in between. This CDR3 comprises 12 residues. CDR3 in DNA: TGTGCCAGCAGCGTTACAGGACCTGAAGCTTTCTTT. Its translation is CASSVTGPEAFF.

The chain has TRBV6-5 and TRBJ1-3; the match to TRBD1 covers 8 bases. The V gene end was trimmed by 7 bases and the J gene end by 6 bases; junction bases not matched to a gene: 11. Germline V gene sequence: CDR1 MNHEY, CDR2 SVGAGI. CDR3 length: 15 amino acids. The CDR3 DNA sequence: TGTGCCAGCAAAACCACGACAGGGGAGGCAAACACCATATATTTT. Translating gives CASKTTTGEANTIYF.

The chain recombines TRBV18 with TRBJ2-7; D uncertain. This CDR3 contains 13 residues. Germline V lookup: CDR1 KGHSH, CDR2 LQKENI. Between the trimmed V and J ends, which lost 3 bases and 1 base, there was a span of 7 bases. In nucleotides, the CDR3 is TGTGCCAGCTCACCTCCACAGTCCTACGAGCAGTACTTC. It specifies CASSPPQSYEQYF.

The chain links TRBV29-1 to TRBJ1-2; D might be TRBD1 (6 bases). Trimming cost V 4 bases and J 0 bases, with 12 bases left between them. CDR3 length equals 14 residues. Per germline, CDR1 SQVTM and CDR2 ANQGSEA. CDR3 DNA sequence: TGCAGCGTTGGCACAGGGCCAGCTAACTATGGCTACACCTTC. Amino acids: CSVGTGPANYGYTF. The entire variable domain, with the rest obtained from reference TRBV29-1 and TRBJ1-2, is as follows: SAVISQKPSRDICQRGTSLTIQCQVDSQVTMMFWYRQQPGQSLTLIATANQGSEATYESGFVIDKFPISRPNLTFSTLTVSNMSPEDSSIYLCSVGTGPANYGYTFGSGTRLTVV.

CDR3: CAISAGQTFYGYTF. As DNA, the CDR3 is TGTGCCATCAGCGCGGGACAGACCTTTTATGGCTACACCTTC. The gene calls are TRBV10-3 and TRBJ1-2, with 7 bases aligning to TRBD1. The CDR3 has 14 amino acids. Germline V CDR1 and CDR2: ENHRY, SYGVKD. Unmatched junction bases numbered 9, after V lost 6 bases and J lost 5 bases.

The rearrangement links TRBV18 to TRBJ2-7; 11 positions match TRBD2. V gave up 3 bases and J gave up 2 bases; unmatched junction bases: 3. This CDR3 is 15 amino acids long. The germline V gene has CDR1 KGHSH and CDR2 LQKENI. The CDR3 bases are TGTGCCAGCTCACCCAGTAGCGGGAGGGCCTACGAGCAGTACTTC. Translating it yields CASSPSSGRAYEQYF.

The CDR3 nucleotides read TGCGCCAGCAACAACCACCTAGCGGTCTCCTACAATGAGCAGTTCTTC. This translates into CASNNHLAVSYNEQFF. The chain uses TRBV5-1 and TRBJ2-1, with 7 bases fitting TRBD2. V lost 6 bases and J lost 0; bases outside the gene matches: 9. The germline gives CDR1 SGHRS, CDR2 YFSETQ. CDR3 length: 16 amino acids. Full variable domain (remainder filled in from reference TRBV5-1 and TRBJ2-1): KAGVTQTPRYLIKTRGQQVTLSCSPISGHRSVSWYQQTPGQGLQFLFEYFSETQRNKGNFPGRFSGRQFSNSRSEMNVSTLELGDSALYLCASNNHLAVSYNEQFFGPGTRLTVL.

The chain employs TRBV18 and TRBJ2-6; tentative D call: TRBD1 (5 bases). This CDR3 contains 16 residues. Looked up from germline, CDR1 is KGHSH and CDR2 is LQKENI. Between the trimmed V and J ends, which lost 2 bases and 0 bases, there was a span of 8 bases. The CDR3 nucleotides are TGTGCCAGCTCACCAATAAGGGGCTCTGGGGCCAACGTCCTGACTTTC. It specifies CASSPIRGSGANVLTF. Full variable domain (rest looked up from reference TRBV18 and TRBJ2-6): NAGVMQNPRHLVRRRGQEARLRCSPMKGHSHVYWYRQLPEEGLKFMVYLQKENIIDESGMPKERFSAEFPKEGPSILRIQQVVRGDSAAYFCASSPIRGSGANVLTFGAGSRLTVL.

This chain links TRBV3-1 (or the pseudogene TRBV3-2) with TRBJ1-2; 8 nucleotides line up with TRBD1. CDR3 size: 17 residues. Germline assignment: CDR1 LGHDT and CDR2 YNNKEL (reference sequence). Losses at the gene ends were 4 bases for V and 6 bases for J; bases not matched to a gene: 16. CDR3 sequence reads: CASSPLISGTGVNGYTF. In DNA, the CDR3 is TGTGCCAGCAGCCCCTTAATCTCCGGGACAGGAGTAAATGGCTACACCTTC.

V gene TRBV7-2 combines with J gene TRBJ2-7; D not certain. The germline V and J ends were trimmed by 0 bases and 4 bases, with 13 bases remaining between them. Germline lookup yields CDR1 SGHTA and CDR2 FQGNSA. This CDR3 has 15 amino acids. CDR3 sequence: CASSLARQTYYEQYF. In DNA, the CDR3 is TGTGCCAGCAGCTTAGCTCGTCAAACTTATTACGAGCAGTACTTC.

J is TRBJ2-2 and V is TRBV19; D is undetermined. The CDR3 runs to 13 residues. V lost 4 bases, J lost 0 bases, and 3 bases lay in between. Germline V gene data show CDR1 as LNHDA and CDR2 as SQIVND (reference sequence). The CDR3 DNA is TGTGCCAGTAGTACAGCGAACACCGGGGAGCTGTTTTTT. This translates into CASSTANTGELFF. The full variable domain, in which reference TRBV19 and TRBJ2-2 provide the parts outside the CDR3, is DGGITQSPKYLFRKEGQNVTLSCEQNLNHDAMYWYRQDPGQGLRLIYYSQIVNDFQKGDIAEGYSVSREKKESFPLTVTSAQKNPTAFYLCASSTANTGELFFGEGSRLTVL.

This chain links TRBV11-2 with TRBJ2-3, with D possibly being TRBD2 (5 bases). The CDR3 runs to 16 residues. The germline gives CDR1 SGHAT, CDR2 FQNNGV. V was trimmed by 0 bases and J by 0 bases, leaving 10 bases between them. The CDR3 loop is CASSLDRTGSTDTQYF. The CDR3 DNA reads TGTGCCAGCAGCTTAGATAGAACGGGAAGCACAGATACGCAGTATTTT. Together with reference TRBV11-2 and TRBJ2-3, the CDR3 gives the full variable domain: EAGVAQSPRYKIIEKRQSVAFWCNPISGHATLYWYQQILGQGPKLLIQFQNNGVVDDSQLPKDRFSAERLKGVDSTLKIQPAKLEDSAVYLCASSLDRTGSTDTQYFGPGTRLTVL.

The chain is built from TRBV9 and TRBJ2-7; weak D call: TRBD2 (7 bases). CDR1 and CDR2 (germline): SGDLS, YYNGEE. The CDR3 is made up of 14 amino acids. Trimming removed 5 bases at V and 5 bases at J, with 17 bases between. The CDR3 nucleotides are TGTGCCAGCAGTTTGCGGGAGTACAGGGACGAGCAGTACTTC. As protein: CASSLREYRDEQYF.

This clone was seen just once. The chain employs TRBV20-1 and TRBJ2-5; TRBD2 aligns across 8 bases. J was trimmed by 5 bases and V by 3 bases; bases with no gene match: 14. The germline CDR1 and CDR2 sequences are DFQATT and SNEGSKA (reference sequence). The CDR3 spans 16 residues. The CDR3 sequence is CSASVASGRAGETQYF. The CDR3 DNA sequence: TGCAGTGCTAGTGTCGCCAGCGGGAGAGCTGGGGAGACCCAGTACTTC.

The chain is built from TRBV12-3 or TRBV12-4 and TRBJ1-1; possible D gene TRBD1, 6 bases. This CDR3 contains 13 residues. V was pared by 7 bases and J by 5 bases, with 14 bases between. The CDR3 DNA sequence: TGTGCCAGCACCCCACAGGGAGTGACTGAAGCTTTCTTT. Encoded protein: CASTPQGVTEAFF.

The chain links TRBV3-1 (or the pseudogene TRBV3-2) to TRBJ2-5, with D possibly TRBD1 on 6 matching bases. There are 16 residues in the CDR3. Trimming took 5 bases from V and 3 from J, leaving 19 bases between them. Germline CDR1 reads LGHDT; CDR2 reads YNNKEL (reference sequence). DNA for the CDR3: TGTGCCAGCAGCTCACCCTACAGGGCGAATAAAGAGACCCAGTACTTC. As protein: CASSSPYRANKETQYF.

The gene calls are TRBV6-2 or TRBV6-3 and TRBJ2-1, with TRBD1 identical over 9 bases. Germline values: CDR1 MNHEY, CDR2 SVGEGT. V dropped 2 bases and J dropped 8; count of bases not matched to a gene: 10. The CDR3 is 16 amino acids. CDR3 amino acids: CASSYLPGQGMDEQFF. As DNA, the CDR3 is TGTGCCAGCAGTTACCTACCGGGACAGGGAATGGATGAGCAGTTCTTC.

The chain couples TRBV30 to TRBJ1-1; possibly TRBD1 for D (5 bases). Between the trimmed V and J ends, which lost 1 base and 5 bases, there was a span of 11 bases. The CDR3 totals 13 residues. From germline, CDR1 is GTSNPN and CDR2 SVGIG (reference sequence). DNA of the CDR3: TGTGCCTGGAGTGGCAGGGTCGGAACTGAAGCTTTCTTT. Protein: CAWSGRVGTEAFF. Filled out from reference TRBV30 and TRBJ1-1, the complete variable domain reads SQTIHQWPATLVQPVGSPLSLECTVEGTSNPNLYWYRQAAGRGLQLLFYSVGIGQISSEVPQNLSASRPQDRQFILSSKKLLLSDSGFYLCAWSGRVGTEAFFGQGTRLTVV.

The chain joins TRBV5-1 to TRBJ1-4; possibly TRBD1 for D (6 bases). Germline V gives CDR1 SGHRS, CDR2 YFSETQ. Trimming pared 4 bases from V and 4 bases from J, leaving 14 bases between. CDR3 length: 15 amino acids. The CDR3 region has the DNA TGCGCCAGCAGCGGCCAGGGGTTTGGTAATGAAAAACTGTTTTTT. Amino acids: CASSGQGFGNEKLFF.